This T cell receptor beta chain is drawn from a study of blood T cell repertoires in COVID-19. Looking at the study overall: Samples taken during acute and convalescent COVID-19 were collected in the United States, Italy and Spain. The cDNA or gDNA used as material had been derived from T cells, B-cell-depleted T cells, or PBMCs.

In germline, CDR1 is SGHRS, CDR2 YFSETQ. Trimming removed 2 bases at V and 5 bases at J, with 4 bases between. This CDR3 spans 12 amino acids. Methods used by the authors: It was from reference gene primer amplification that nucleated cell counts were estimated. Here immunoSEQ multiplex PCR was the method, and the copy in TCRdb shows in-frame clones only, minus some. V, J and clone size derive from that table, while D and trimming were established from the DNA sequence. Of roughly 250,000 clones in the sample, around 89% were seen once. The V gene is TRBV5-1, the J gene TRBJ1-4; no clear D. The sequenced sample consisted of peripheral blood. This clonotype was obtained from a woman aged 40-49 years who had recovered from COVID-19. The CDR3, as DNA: TGCGCCAGCAGCTTAAGCAATGAAAAACTGTTTTTT. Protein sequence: CASSLSNEKLFF.